The 3 T cell receptor beta chains in this list originate from one sample, sequenced in a study of cytomegalovirus exposure and HLA in healthy donors. PCR was performed using 60 Vbeta and 13 Jbeta primers. The data were produced by immunoSEQ multiplex PCR, yet TCRdb's version contains in-frame clones alone and is incomplete. The data contain about 190,000 clones, about 86% of them singletons. The sample was PBMCs. These TCRs come from a man in his forties in good health and CMV-seropositive.

The CDR3 DNA reads as TGTGCCATCAGTGAGTATACAGGGGGCAGGACAGATACGCAGTATTTT. Amino acid sequence: CAISEYTGGRTDTQYF. This chain uses TRBV10-3 with TRBJ2-3, with 9 bases fitting TRBD1. V trimming: 1 base; J trimming: 3 bases; junction bases outside the gene matches: 5. This CDR3 contains 16 residues. Per germline, CDR1 ENHRY and CDR2 SYGVKD.

The chain recombines TRBV5-1 with TRBJ2-1, with 12 positions matching TRBD2. This CDR3 has 18 residues. Germline V gene sequence: CDR1 SGHRS, CDR2 YFSETQ. Losses at the gene ends were 4 bases for V and 4 bases for J; bases not matched to a gene: 12. CDR3 nucleotide sequence: TGCGCCAGCAGCGAAAGACTAGCGGGAGCCAACCTTTACAATGAGCAGTTCTTC. Residues: CASSERLAGANLYNEQFF.

V usage is TRBV5-4 and J usage is TRBJ2-7; 10 bases fit TRBD2. Germline assignment: CDR1 SGHNT and CDR2 YYREEE (reference sequence). The V gene end was trimmed by 0 bases and the J gene end by 3 bases; junction bases not matched to a gene: 9. The CDR3 totals 17 residues. CDR3 amino acids: CASSLAFSGRADYEQYF. CDR3 DNA sequence: TGTGCCAGCAGCTTGGCGTTCAGCGGGAGGGCCGACTACGAGCAGTACTTC. The whole variable domain, filled in from reference TRBV5-4 and TRBJ2-7, reads ETGVTQSPTHLIKTRGQQVTLRCSSQSGHNTVSWYQQALGQGPQFIFQYYREEENGRGNFPPRFSGLQFPNYSSELNVNALELDDSALYLCASSLAFSGRADYEQYFGPGTRLTVT.